This entry features one T cell receptor beta chain sequence. This entry comes from a study of blood T cell repertoires in COVID-19. Background on the study: There were acute and convalescent COVID-19 samples, and they came from the United States, Italy and Spain. The analysed material was cDNA or gDNA that came from T cells, B-cell-depleted T cells, or PBMCs.

In the authors' workflow: Reference gene primer amplification gave nucleated cell count estimates. The table came from immunoSEQ multiplex PCR; TCRdb's copy has only in-frame clones and leaves some out. D and trimming were read from the DNA, whereas the V and J calls and clone size are those reported in that table. Seen here are 75,000 to 95,000 clones, approximately 88% observed once, and the top ten hold about 5.3%. V was clipped by 0 bases and J by 8 bases, with 8 bases between them. This CDR3 is 13 amino acids long. Germline CDR1 and CDR2: LGHDT and YNNKEL (reference sequence). This sequence joins TRBV3-1 (or the pseudogene TRBV3-2) and TRBJ2-1, with D uncertain. The sample was peripheral blood. The TCR originated in a man aged 45-60 years with active COVID-19. The CDR3 nucleotides read TGTGCCAGCAGCCAAGATGTCACTTATGAGCAGTTCTTC. Its translation is CASSQDVTYEQFF.